The entry below gives a single T cell receptor beta chain sequence along with its context. This clone was detected only a few times. No antigen is known for it. Qualities for individual bases were not recorded, and no much larger clone is one base off. Whole blood was collected in K2EDTA tubes by collaborating institutions according to the institutions' own protocols. For TCRbeta analysis, collaborator samples were shipped as frozen whole blood, as isolated PBMCs, or as DNA extracted from either sample type. This record belongs to a study of blood T cell repertoires in COVID-19 (dated by TCRdb to 2018 to 2021). With regard to the full study: Samples from collaborators originated in the United States, Italy and Spain and spanned both the acute and convalescent phases of COVID-19. The material from the prospective study consisted of cDNA or gDNA derived from T cells, B-cell-depleted T cells, or PBMCs. Subjects who had been exposed to COVID-19, were actively infected with it, or had recovered from it provided the deeply sampled blood TCRbeta repertoires that made up the dataset. Sample metadata almost always included a de-identified subject ID, COVID-19 status, age in years and sex. HLA class I and class II types, where available, came from metadata supplied by the sample provider rather than from assay-based typing. A freely available public database, intended as a resource for researchers studying the immune response to SARS-CoV-2, is where the repertoires were released. The samples were drawn from the first 160 participants of the ongoing ImmuneRACE study and from under 1,500 subjects provided by 6 global collaborators.

On the study overall, not on this receptor specifically: How much clinical and demographic metadata was included differed by source and by participant, and the metadata was provided uncurated.

TCRbeta CDR3 regions were amplified from genomic DNA using the immunoSEQ Assay, a bias-controlled multiplex PCR. Turning to the authors' computational methods: Nucleated cell counts per sample were estimated from amplification of reference gene primers within the assay. To quantify the absolute abundance of each unique TCRbeta CDR3 rearrangement, sequence reads were collapsed and filtered. For each sample, productive Simpson clonality was calculated as the square root of Simpson's diversity index over productive rearrangements. Imported from immuneACCESS, the table was reduced by TCRdb to in-frame sequences with V and J called. These copies leave out some clones; in studies compared against another copy, an unresolved V gene accounts for under half, and the cause of the remainder is not known. V, J and clone size are taken as reported in that table, and D and trimming were inferred from the DNA itself. Across this sample there are about 94,000 clones, with 80% seen only once. Of the sample, under 20% is held by the ten largest clones.

The CDR3 sequence holds 17 residues, the cysteine and phenylalanine included. The CDR3 DNA has 51 bases and is translated from base 1. V ends up 1 base short and J 9 bases short, with an unmatched junction base count of 10. CDR1 is given as SGHVS and CDR2 as FNYEAQ, both from the germline V gene. This clonotype originated in a human donor in a cohort sampled during active COVID-19. The sequenced sample was peripheral blood. The chain was built from TRBV7-6 and TRBJ2-1, with TRBD2 identical over 12 junction bases. The sequenced DNA: TGTGCCAGCAGCTTAGACTTCCTAGCGGGAGGGCCCTCTGAGCAGTTCTTC. This gives the protein CASSLDFLAGGPSEQFF. Extended through the reference TRBV7-6 and TRBJ2-1 proteins, this CDR3 yields the full variable domain: GAGVSQSPRYKVTKRGQDVALRCDPISGHVSLYWYRQALGQGPEFLTYFNYEAQQDKSGLPNDRFSAERPEGSISTLTIQRTEQRDSAMYRCASSLDFLAGGPSEQFFGPGTRLTVL.